This TCR beta chain was profiled in a study of T cell responses to AZD1222 COVID-19 vaccine. Germline V gene data show CDR1 as SGHVS and CDR2 as FQNEAQ. V was trimmed by 5 bases and J by 0 bases, leaving 23 bases between them. The CDR3 has 18 residues. A remark on this clone: The target antigen is unknown.

Second doses were pooled across both intervals (about 4 or about 12 weeks). General study points: Baseline serostatus was positive in only six AZD1222 recipients. Females made up more of the donors, who were largely white British, and clonal diversity may have come out too low. Per reports, nearly half of all spike-specific TCRs target regions that are unmutated in variants.

TCRdb keeps only in-frame clones here, not all; method: immunoSEQ multiplex PCR. Of about 270,000 clones listed, around 93% are singletons. The rearrangement joins TRBV7-8 to TRBJ2-7; the D gene is possibly TRBD2 (6 bases). This sequence originates from an adult who received the AZD1222 COVID-19 vaccine. The source material was peripheral blood, sampled 28 days after the second AZD1222 dose. As DNA, the CDR3 is TGTGCCAGCAGCCCAACCCCCCTCTCGGGGGTACCCTCCTACGAGCAGTACTTC. It yields the protein CASSPTPLSGVPSYEQYF.